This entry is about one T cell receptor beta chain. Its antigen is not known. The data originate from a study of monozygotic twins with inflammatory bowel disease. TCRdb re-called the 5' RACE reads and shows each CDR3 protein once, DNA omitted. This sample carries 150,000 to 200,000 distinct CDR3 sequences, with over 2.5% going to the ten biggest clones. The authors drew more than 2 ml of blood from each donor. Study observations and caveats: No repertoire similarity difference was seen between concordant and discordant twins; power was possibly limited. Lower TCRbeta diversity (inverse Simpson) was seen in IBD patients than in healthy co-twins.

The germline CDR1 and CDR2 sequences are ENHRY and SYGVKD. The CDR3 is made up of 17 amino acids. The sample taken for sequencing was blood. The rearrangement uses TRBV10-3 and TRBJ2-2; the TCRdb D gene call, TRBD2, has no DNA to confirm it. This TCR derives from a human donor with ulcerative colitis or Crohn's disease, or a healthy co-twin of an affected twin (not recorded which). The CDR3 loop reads CAISESTSGTFTGELFF.